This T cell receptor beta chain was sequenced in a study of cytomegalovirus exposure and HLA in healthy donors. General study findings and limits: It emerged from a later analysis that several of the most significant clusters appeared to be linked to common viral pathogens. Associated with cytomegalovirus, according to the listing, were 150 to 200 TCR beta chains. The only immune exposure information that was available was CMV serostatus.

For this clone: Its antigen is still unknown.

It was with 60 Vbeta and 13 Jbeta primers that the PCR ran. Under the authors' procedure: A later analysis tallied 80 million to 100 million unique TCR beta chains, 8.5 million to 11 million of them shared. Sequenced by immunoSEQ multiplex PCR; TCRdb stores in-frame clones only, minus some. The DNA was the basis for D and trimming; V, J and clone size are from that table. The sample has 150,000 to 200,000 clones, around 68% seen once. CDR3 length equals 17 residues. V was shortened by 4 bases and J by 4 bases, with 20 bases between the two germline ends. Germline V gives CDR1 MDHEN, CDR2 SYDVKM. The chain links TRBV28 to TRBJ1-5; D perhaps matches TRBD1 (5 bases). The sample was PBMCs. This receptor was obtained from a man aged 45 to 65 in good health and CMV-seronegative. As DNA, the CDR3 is TGTGCCAGCAGTTCACCTCTCCCAGGCAGGGCGAATCAGCCCCAGCATTTT. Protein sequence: CASSSPLPGRANQPQHF.